This T cell receptor (beta chain) is from a study of vaccination and CD4 T cells after COVID-19. Notes on the study in general: For convalescent patients, 304 of the 307 vaccine-specific clones analyzed were classified as spike mono-reactive.

Germline CDR1 is MGHRA and CDR2 is YSYEKL. The CDR3 loop spans 14 amino acids. The germline V and J ends were trimmed by 4 bases and 1 base, with 11 bases remaining between them. Comments on this clonotype: Its antigen remains unknown.

An Oncomine TCR Beta short-read assay was used to sequence the DNA from cultured CD4+ T cells. TCRdb reprocessed the PCR reads with MiXCR, giving one entry per CDR3 protein. The profile covers 20,000 to 30,000 distinct CDR3 sequences, with 55% to 70% appearing a single time and roughly 5% taken by the ten largest. This sample's treatment: approximately 11-day PBMC culture with coronavirus spike peptide pools or control peptides (ViraFEST assay). The chain combines TRBV4-1 with TRBJ2-7; D gene ambiguous. The clonotype was recovered from a human donor who had recovered from COVID-19. The sequenced sample was CD4+ T cells from blood, cultured in vitro. This CDR3 reads CASSLQDPSYEQYF. Written as DNA, the CDR3 is TGCGCCAGCAGCCTCCAGGATCCGTCCTACGAGCAGTACTTC.